This TCR beta chain was identified in a study of blood T cell repertoires in COVID-19 (dated by TCRdb to 2018 to 2021). For context, the study as a whole: Samples covering the acute and convalescent phases of COVID-19 were provided by collaborators in the United States, Italy and Spain. The material from the prospective study consisted of cDNA or gDNA derived from T cells, B-cell-depleted T cells, or PBMCs. Deeply sampled blood TCRbeta repertoires from subjects exposed to, actively infected with, or recovered from COVID-19 were included in the dataset. The repertoires were made available in a free public database intended to serve as a resource for research on the immune response to SARS-CoV-2. The samples were drawn from the first 160 participants of the ongoing ImmuneRACE study and from 1,200 or so subjects provided by 6 global collaborators. Nearly every sample came with metadata listing a de-identified subject ID, COVID-19 status, age in years and sex. HLA class I and class II types, where available, came from metadata supplied by the sample provider rather than from assay-based typing.

Each collaborating institution followed its own protocols to collect whole blood in K2EDTA tubes. Collaborator samples were shipped for TCRbeta analysis as frozen whole blood, isolated PBMCs, or DNA extracted from either sample type. TCRbeta CDR3 regions were amplified from genomic DNA by means of the immunoSEQ Assay, a bias-controlled multiplex PCR. The authors' pipeline ran thus. The number of nucleated cells in each sample was estimated by amplification of reference gene primers within the assay. To quantify the absolute abundance of each unique TCRbeta CDR3 rearrangement, sequence reads were collapsed and filtered. For each sample, productive Simpson clonality was calculated by taking the square root of Simpson's diversity index across productive rearrangements. Drawn from immuneACCESS, this table holds only the in-frame rearrangements with V and J called that TCRdb kept. Clones are partly lost; checked studies trace under half to an unresolved V gene and leave the rest unexplained. V and J calls plus clone size are reproduced from that table; the DNA served to infer D and trimming. This sample holds 130,000 or so clones; roughly 84% were observed only once. The biggest ten clones account for about 1.5% of the sample.

Details on this clone: Its antigen remains undetermined. No quality values exist for individual bases; no much larger clone is one base distant.

Via the germline V gene (reference sequence), CDR1 is MNHEY and CDR2 SMNVEV. After removal of 4 bases from V and 8 bases from J, the junction retains 3 bases not matched to a gene. The CDR3 covers 12 residues, taking in both the cysteine and the phenylalanine. The retained sequence is limited to the CDR3, 36 bases, with the frame set at the first base. Results and caveats for the whole study, not just this receptor: Clinical and demographic metadata were provided uncurated, with the amount varying by source and participant.

This clonotype was obtained from a man aged 55 to 69 with acute or convalescent COVID-19. This receptor chain uses TRBV27 and TRBJ1-2; TRBD1 agrees with 8 junctional bases. Sequencing used peripheral blood. The CDR3 corresponds to CASSSRGLGYTF. The DNA sequence is as follows: TGTGCCAGCAGTTCCAGGGGGCTAGGCTACACCTTC.